This is a list of T cell receptor beta chains from one sample in a study of cytomegalovirus exposure and HLA in healthy donors. Sequencing used immunoSEQ multiplex PCR; TCRdb keeps in-frame clones, though not all of them. The sample has 100,000 to 150,000 clones; over 60% are singletons. The sample taken for sequencing was PBMCs. The source of these receptors is a female donor in good health and CMV-seronegative. CDR3s include the opening cysteine and the closing phenylalanine or tryptophan. D genes are given only for firm matches. Size is omitted from some rows. Given values are once, few, many or a class for expanded clones.

v_call	clone_size	j_call	d_call	cdr3_aa	cdr3_nt
TRBV6-5	.	TRBJ1-2	TRBD1	CASSYSAGQGAKGYTF	TGTGCCAGCAGTTACTCGGCGGGACAGGGGGCGAAAGGCTACACCTTC
TRBV7-8	.	TRBJ1-5	TRBD1	CASSQRQGISNQPQHF	TGTGCCAGCAGCCAAAGACAGGGGATAAGCAATCAGCCCCAGCATTTT
TRBV30	.	TRBJ1-6	.	CAWSVGGQDSPLHF	TGTGCCTGGAGTGTGGGGGGGCAGGACTCACCCCTCCACTTT
TRBV19	once	TRBJ2-6	.	CASTQGTGANGLTF	TGTGCCAGTACACAGGGGACTGGGGCCAACGGCCTGACTTTC
TRBV19	.	TRBJ1-1	TRBD1	CASSIGQGGWAFF	TGTGCCAGTAGTATTGGACAGGGTGGTTGGGCTTTCTTT
TRBV5-1	.	TRBJ1-2	TRBD1	CASSLEFQGDGYTF	TGCGCCAGCAGCTTGGAATTTCAGGGGGATGGCTACACCTTC
TRBV7-8	.	TRBJ1-5	TRBD1	CASSLGDRGLGQPQHF	TGTGCCAGCAGCTTAGGGGACAGGGGGCTCGGTCAGCCCCAGCATTTT
TRBV10-3	.	TRBJ1-1	TRBD1	CAIRRGTGTEAFF	TGTGCCATCCGTCGGGGGACAGGGACTGAAGCTTTCTTT
TRBV6-1	.	TRBJ1-1	.	CASRRDILNTEAFF	TGTGCCAGCAGAAGGGACATCTTGAACACTGAAGCTTTCTTT
TRBV6-6	.	TRBJ2-5	.	CASRPQGIRETQYF	TGTGCCAGCAGGCCACAGGGCATCCGGGAGACCCAGTACTTC
TRBV12-1	.	TRBJ2-7	.	CASNRTDRYEQYF	TGTGCCAGCAACCGGACAGACCGATACGAGCAGTACTTC
TRBV11-2	.	TRBJ2-1	TRBD1	CASSLGPENRGQFF	TGTGCCAGCAGCTTAGGGCCGGAGAACAGGGGGCAGTTCTTC
TRBV5-4	.	TRBJ2-5	TRBD2	CASSLTSGSFETQYF	TGTGCCAGCAGCTTGACTAGCGGGAGTTTTGAGACCCAGTACTTC
TRBV19	.	TRBJ1-3	.	CASRHRERNTIYF	TGTGCCAGTAGACACAGGGAGCGAAACACCATATATTTT
TRBV6-5	few	TRBJ2-7	TRBD1	CASTPGTGGTYEQYF	TGTGCCAGCACTCCGGGGACAGGGGGGACCTACGAGCAGTACTTC
TRBV5-6	.	TRBJ1-2	.	CASSLTTVNYGYTF	TGTGCCAGCAGCTTAACCACAGTTAACTATGGCTACACCTTC
TRBV6-6	few	TRBJ2-1	.	CASSHFASAYNEQFF	TGTGCCAGCAGTCACTTCGCTAGCGCGTACAATGAGCAGTTCTTC